This T cell receptor beta chain was recorded in a study of T cell repertoires in cytomegalovirus infection (dated by TCRdb to the late 2010s). In terms of the full investigation: Because public TCR beta signatures pointed to carriage of CMV infection together with the matching HLA type, the HLA type of each donor mattered for the analysis.

Sequenced using an Illumina HiSeq 1500. The public reads were quality trimmed at Q25 with fastp and then assembled into clones with MiXCR by TCRdb, keeping productive beta chains. Identical CDR3 proteins give one entry, which carries the most common genes and DNA. The sample table holds around 280,000 distinct CDR3 sequences, of which roughly an eighth were seen once. Of the sample, around 8.7% is held by the ten largest clones. With regard to this clonotype: Its recognized antigen is unknown. No qualities accompany the bases; no much larger clone lies one base away.

On the study overall, not on this receptor specifically: The ex vivo response was dominated by HLA-C-restricted CMV-specific TCR beta clonotypes, which also provided the single most frequent clonotype in two of eight donors. Carriers of CMV infection plus the relevant HLA type were discriminated by the cumulative frequency of public TCR beta family members in the study cohort and in an independent roughly 340-donor cohort.

CDR3 length: 13 amino acids, cysteine to phenylalanine. Only the CDR3 portion is preserved as DNA: 39 bases, with reading frame beginning at the first base. The germline V gene (reference sequence) sets CDR1 to DFQATT and CDR2 to SNEGSKA. V lost 0 bases and J lost 7 bases; the stretch between them is 12 bases long. The source is a human donor in good health (CMV status not recorded). Some clones in this sample may be carry-over from other donors' samples. Recombination linked TRBV20-1 to TRBJ1-2; the D gene is perhaps TRBD1, from 5 matching bases. Sequenced input: PBMCs. The DNA sequence is given as TGCAGTGCTAGAGATCGACAGAATGGTGGCTACACCTTC. Its product reads: CSARDRQNGGYTF.